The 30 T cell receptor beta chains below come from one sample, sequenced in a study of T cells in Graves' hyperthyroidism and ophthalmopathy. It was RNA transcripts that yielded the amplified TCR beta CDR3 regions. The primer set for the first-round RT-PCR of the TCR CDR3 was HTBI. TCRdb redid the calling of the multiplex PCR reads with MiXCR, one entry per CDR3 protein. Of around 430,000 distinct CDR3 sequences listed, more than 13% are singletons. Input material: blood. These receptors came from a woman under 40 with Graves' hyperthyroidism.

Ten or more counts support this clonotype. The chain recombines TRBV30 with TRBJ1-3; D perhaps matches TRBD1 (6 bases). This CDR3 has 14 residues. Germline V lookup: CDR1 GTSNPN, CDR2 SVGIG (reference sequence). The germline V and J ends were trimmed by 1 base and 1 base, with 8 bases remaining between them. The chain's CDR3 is CAWSGGTSGNTIYF. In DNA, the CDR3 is TGTGCCTGGAGTGGGGGGACATCTGGAAACACCATATATTTT.

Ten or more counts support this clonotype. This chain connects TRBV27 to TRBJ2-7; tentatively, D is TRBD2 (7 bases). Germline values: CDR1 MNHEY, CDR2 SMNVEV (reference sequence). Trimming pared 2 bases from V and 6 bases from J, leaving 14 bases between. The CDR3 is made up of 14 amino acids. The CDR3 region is CASSLRGGNSEQYF. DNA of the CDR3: TGTGCCAGCAGTTTAAGGGGGGGGAACTCCGAGCAGTACTTC.

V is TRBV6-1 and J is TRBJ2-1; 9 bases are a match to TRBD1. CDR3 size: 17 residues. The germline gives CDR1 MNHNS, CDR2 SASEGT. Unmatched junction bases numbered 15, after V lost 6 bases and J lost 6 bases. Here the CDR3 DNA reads TGTGCCAGCAGACCCCCCTCTGGGGACAGGGTGTTCAATGAGCAGTTCTTC. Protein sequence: CASRPPSGDRVFNEQFF.

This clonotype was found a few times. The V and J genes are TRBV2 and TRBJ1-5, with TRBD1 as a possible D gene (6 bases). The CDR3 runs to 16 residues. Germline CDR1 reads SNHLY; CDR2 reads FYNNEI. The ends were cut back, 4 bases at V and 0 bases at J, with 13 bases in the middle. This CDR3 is CASSALRGRSNQPQHF. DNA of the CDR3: TGTGCCAGCAGTGCTCTCAGGGGCCGTAGCAATCAGCCCCAGCATTTT. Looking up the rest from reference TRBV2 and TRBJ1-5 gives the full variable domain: EPEVTQTPSHQVTQMGQEVILRCVPISNHLYFYWYRQILGQKVEFLVSFYNNEISEKSEIFDDQFSVERPDGSNFTLKIRSTKLEDSAMYFCASSALRGRSNQPQHFGDGTRLSIL.

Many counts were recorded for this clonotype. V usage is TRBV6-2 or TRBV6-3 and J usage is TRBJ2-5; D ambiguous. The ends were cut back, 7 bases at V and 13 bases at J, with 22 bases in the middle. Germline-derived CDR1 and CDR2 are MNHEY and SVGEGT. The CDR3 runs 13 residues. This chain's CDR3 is CASTQATPAMGYF. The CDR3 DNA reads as TGTGCCAGCACCCAAGCCACCCCGGCGATGGGGTACTTC.

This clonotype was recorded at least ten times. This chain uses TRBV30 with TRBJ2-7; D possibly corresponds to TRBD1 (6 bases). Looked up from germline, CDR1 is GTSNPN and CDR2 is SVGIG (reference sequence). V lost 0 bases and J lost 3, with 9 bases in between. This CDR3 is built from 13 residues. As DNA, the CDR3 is TGTGCCTGGAGTGTTAAGGGGGACTACGAGCAGTACTTC. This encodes CAWSVKGDYEQYF.

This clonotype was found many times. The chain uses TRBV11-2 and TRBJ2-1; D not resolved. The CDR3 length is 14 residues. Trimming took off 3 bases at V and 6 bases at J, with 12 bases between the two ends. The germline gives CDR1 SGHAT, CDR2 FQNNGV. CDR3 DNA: TGTGCCAGCAGCTTCCCGGGCCGAACCAATGAGCAGTTCTTC. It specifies CASSFPGRTNEQFF.

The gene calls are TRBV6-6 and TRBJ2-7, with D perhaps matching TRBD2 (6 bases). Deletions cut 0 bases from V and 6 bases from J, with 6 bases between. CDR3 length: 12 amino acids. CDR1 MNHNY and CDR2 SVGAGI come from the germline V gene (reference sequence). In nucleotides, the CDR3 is TGTGCCAGCAGTTACTCGGGGGGCGAGCAGTACTTC. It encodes CASSYSGGEQYF.

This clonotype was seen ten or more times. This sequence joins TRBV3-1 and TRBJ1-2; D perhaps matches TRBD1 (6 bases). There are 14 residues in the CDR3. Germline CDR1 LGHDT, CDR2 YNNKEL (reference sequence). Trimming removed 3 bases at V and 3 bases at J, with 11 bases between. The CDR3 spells CASSHTRGYYGYTF. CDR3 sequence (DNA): TGTGCCAGCAGCCACACCAGGGGCTACTATGGCTACACCTTC.

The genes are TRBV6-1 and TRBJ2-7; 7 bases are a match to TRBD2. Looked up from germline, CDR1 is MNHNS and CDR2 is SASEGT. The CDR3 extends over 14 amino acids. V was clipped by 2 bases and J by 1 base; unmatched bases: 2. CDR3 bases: TGTGCCAGCAGTGAATGGGGGGGATCCTACGAGCAGTACTTC. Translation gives CASSEWGGSYEQYF.

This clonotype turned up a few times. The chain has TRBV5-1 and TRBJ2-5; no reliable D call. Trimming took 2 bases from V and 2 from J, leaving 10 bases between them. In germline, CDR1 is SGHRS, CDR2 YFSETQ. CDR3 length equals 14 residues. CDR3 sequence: CASSFTPPQETQYF. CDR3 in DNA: TGCGCCAGCAGCTTTACCCCCCCACAAGAGACCCAGTACTTC.

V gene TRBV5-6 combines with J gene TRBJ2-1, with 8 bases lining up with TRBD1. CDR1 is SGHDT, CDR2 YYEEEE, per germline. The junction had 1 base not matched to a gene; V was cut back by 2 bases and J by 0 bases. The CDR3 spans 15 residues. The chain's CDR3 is CASSFDRGSYNEQFF. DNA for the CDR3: TGTGCCAGCAGCTTCGACAGGGGCTCCTACAATGAGCAGTTCTTC.

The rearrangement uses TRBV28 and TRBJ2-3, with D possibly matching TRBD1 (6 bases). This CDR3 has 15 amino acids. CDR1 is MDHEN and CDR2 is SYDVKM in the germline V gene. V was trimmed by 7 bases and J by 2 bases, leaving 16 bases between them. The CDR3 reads CASTARGQFTDTQYF. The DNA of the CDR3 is TGTGCCAGCACCGCTCGAGGACAGTTCACAGATACGCAGTATTTT.

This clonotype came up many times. CDR3 amino acids: CASSLTGDLYNEQFF. DNA for the CDR3: TGTGCCAGCAGCCTTACGGGGGACCTTTACAATGAGCAGTTCTTC. The gene calls are TRBV2 and TRBJ2-1, with a weak D call TRBD2 (6 bases). The CDR3 sequence is 15 residues long. CDR1 is SNHLY and CDR2 is FYNNEI in the germline V gene. With 6 bases removed from V and 4 bases from J, the gap between germline ends came to 16 bases.

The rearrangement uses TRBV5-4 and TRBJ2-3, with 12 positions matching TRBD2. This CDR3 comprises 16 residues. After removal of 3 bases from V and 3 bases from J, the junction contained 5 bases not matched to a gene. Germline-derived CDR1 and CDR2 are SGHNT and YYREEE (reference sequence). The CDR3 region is CASSYRTSGNTDTQYF. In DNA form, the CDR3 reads TGTGCCAGCAGCTATAGGACTAGCGGGAATACAGATACGCAGTATTTT.

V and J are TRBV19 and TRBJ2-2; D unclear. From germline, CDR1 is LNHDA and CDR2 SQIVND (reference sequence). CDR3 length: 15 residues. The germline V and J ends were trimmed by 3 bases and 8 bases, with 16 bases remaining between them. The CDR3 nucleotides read TGTGCCAGTAGTATCTCGGGCGTAGGTCTTGGGGAGCTGTTTTTT. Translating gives CASSISGVGLGELFF.

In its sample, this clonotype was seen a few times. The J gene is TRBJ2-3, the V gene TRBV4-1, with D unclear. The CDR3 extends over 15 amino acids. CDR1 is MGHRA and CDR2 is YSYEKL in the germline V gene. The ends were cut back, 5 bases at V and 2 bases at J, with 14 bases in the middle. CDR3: CASSFYSSYTDTQYF. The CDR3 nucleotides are TGCGCCAGCAGCTTTTACTCTTCCTACACAGATACGCAGTATTTT.

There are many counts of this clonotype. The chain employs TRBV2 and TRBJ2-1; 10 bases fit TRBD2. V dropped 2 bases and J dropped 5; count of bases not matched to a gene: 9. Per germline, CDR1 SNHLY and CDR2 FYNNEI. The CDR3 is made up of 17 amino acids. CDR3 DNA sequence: TGTGCCAGCAGTGAATTGGCTAGCGGGAGTGTTGACAATGAGCAGTTCTTC. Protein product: CASSELASGSVDNEQFF.

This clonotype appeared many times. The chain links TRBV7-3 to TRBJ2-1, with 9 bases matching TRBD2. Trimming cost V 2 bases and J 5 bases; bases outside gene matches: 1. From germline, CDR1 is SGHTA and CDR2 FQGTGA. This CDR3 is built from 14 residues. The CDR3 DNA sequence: TGTGCCAGCAGCTTAGCGGGAGGGCACAATGAGCAGTTCTTC. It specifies CASSLAGGHNEQFF.

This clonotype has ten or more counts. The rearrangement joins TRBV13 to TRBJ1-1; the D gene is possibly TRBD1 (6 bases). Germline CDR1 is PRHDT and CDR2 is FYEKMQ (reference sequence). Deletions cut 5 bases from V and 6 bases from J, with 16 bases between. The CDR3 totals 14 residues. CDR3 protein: CASSHDRRVPEAFF. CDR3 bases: TGTGCCAGCAGCCACGACAGGAGGGTACCTGAAGCTTTCTTT.

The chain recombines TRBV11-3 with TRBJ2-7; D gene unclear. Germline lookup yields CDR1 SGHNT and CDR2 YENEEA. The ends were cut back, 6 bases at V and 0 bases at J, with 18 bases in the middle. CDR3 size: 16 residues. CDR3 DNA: TGTGCCAGCAGACCCTCTTCTGCGCCCGACTCCTACGAGCAGTACTTC. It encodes CASRPSSAPDSYEQYF. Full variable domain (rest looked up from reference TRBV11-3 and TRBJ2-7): EAGVVQSPRYKIIEKKQPVAFWCNPISGHNTLYWYLQNLGQGPELLIRYENEEAVDDSQLPKDRFSAERLKGVDSTLKIQPAELGDSAVYLCASRPSSAPDSYEQYFGPGTRLTVT.

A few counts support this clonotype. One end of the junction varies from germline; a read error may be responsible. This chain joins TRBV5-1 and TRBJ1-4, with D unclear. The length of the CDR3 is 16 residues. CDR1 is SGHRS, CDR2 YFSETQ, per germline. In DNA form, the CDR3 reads TGCGCCAGCAGCTTGGGGCCGACGGACCCTAAAGAAAAACTGTTTTTT. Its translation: CASSLGPTDPKEKLFF.

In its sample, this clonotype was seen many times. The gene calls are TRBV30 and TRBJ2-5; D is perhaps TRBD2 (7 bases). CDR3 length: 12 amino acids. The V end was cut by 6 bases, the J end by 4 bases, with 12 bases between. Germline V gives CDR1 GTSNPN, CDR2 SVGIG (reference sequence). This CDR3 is CACRGGGETQYF. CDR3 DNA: TGTGCCTGCCGCGGGGGCGGAGAGACCCAGTACTTC.

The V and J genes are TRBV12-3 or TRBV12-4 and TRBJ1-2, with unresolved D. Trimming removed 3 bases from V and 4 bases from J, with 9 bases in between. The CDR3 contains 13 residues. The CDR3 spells CASSFGAFYGYTF. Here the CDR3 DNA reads TGTGCCAGCAGTTTCGGCGCGTTCTATGGCTACACCTTC.

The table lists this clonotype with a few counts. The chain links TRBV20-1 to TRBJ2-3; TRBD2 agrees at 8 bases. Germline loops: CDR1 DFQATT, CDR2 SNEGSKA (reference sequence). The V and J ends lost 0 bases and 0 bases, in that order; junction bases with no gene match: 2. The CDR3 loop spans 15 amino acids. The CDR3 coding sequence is TGCAGTGCTAGAGATTCTAGCGGGAGCACAGATACGCAGTATTTT. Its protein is CSARDSSGSTDTQYF.

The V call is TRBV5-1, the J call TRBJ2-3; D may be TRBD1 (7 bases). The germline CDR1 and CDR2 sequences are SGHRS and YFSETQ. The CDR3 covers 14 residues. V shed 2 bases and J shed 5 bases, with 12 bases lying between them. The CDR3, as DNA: TGCGCCAGCAGCTTATTGCGGGACAGAGATACGCAGTATTTT. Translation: CASSLLRDRDTQYF.

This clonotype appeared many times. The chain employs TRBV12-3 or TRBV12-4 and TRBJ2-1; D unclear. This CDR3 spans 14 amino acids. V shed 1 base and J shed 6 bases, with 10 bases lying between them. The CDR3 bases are TGTGCCAGCAGTTTAGTAGGCCTATTCAATGAGCAGTTCTTC. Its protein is CASSLVGLFNEQFF.

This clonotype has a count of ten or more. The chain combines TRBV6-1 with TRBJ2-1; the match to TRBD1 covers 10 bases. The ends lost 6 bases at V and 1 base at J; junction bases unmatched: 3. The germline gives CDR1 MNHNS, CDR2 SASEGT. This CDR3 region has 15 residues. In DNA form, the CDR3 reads TGTGCCAGCAGGGGGACAGGGGCATCCTACAATGAGCAGTTCTTC. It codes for CASRGTGASYNEQFF.

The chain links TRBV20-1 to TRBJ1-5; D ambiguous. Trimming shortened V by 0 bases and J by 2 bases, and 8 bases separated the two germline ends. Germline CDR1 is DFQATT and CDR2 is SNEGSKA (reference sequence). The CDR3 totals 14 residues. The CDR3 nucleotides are TGCAGTGCTAGAGATGGGTCGGGCAATCAGCCCCAGCATTTT. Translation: CSARDGSGNQPQHF.

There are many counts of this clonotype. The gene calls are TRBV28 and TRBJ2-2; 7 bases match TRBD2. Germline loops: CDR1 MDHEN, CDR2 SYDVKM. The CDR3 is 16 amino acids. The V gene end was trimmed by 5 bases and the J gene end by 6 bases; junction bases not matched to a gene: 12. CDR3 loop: CASSPSGSGYSGELFF. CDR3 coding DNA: TGTGCCAGCAGTCCCTCGGGTAGCGGGTATTCCGGGGAGCTGTTTTTT.